The entry that follows covers one TCR beta chain sequence. The antigen this receptor binds is unknown. No base quality values were provided; no much bigger clone lies one nucleotide off. Measured from the cysteine to the phenylalanine, the CDR3 is 16 residues long. Only the CDR3 region is kept as DNA, spanning 48 bases read in frame from base 1. At the junction V is shortened by 3 bases and J by 3 bases; bases outside the gene matches: 7. The germline V gene specifies KGHSH as CDR1 and LQKENI as CDR2. Genomic DNA was isolated from the sorted cells so that the TCRbeta CDR3 region could be sequenced. The immunoSEQ Assay was used to sequence the TCRbeta CDR3 regions. TCRdb retrieved this table from immuneACCESS and kept in-frame rearrangements only. Not all clones are present; in checked studies, unresolved V genes account for under half, and no reason is known for the remainder. This sample comprises under 40,000 clones, 75% to 85% of them detected only once. Together, the top ten hold roughly 21% of the sample.

This entry belongs to a study of OX40 agonist ivuxolimab in advanced cancers. For the wider study: Ivuxolimab, which targeted the costimulatory receptor OX40 (CD134), was an agonistic, fully human IgG2 monoclonal antibody. Intravenous ivuxolimab was administered to patients every 2 weeks at six dose levels: 0.01, 0.1, 0.3, 1.5, 3 and 10 mg/kg. A male proportion of roughly 80% and a mean age of about 60 years, ranging from roughly 23 to 85, were recorded for the dose-escalation cohort. Patients were allowed to have had prior anti-PD-1, anti-PD-L1 or anti-CTLA-4 therapy, and approximately 40% of the dose-escalation patients had previously received checkpoint inhibitors. Peripheral TCRbeta sequencing aimed to test whether ivuxolimab altered TCR sequence diversity and caused clonal T-cell expansion. Partial responses were achieved by three dose-escalation patients, of whom one had hepatocellular carcinoma and two had cutaneous melanoma. Among the 50 to 55 dose-escalation patients, around 20 had hepatocellular carcinoma, approximately 15 melanoma, 9 renal cell carcinoma and 9 head and neck cancer. The monotherapy dose-escalation portion (N of about 52 patients) of the phase I ivuxolimab trial is reported in the paper.

Results and caveats for the whole study, not just this receptor: The antigen specificity of the peripheral T cells that underwent clonal expansion was not determined. Partial responders in the 0.1-3.0 mg/kg groups had among the lowest normalized peripheral clonal expansion, especially among CD8+ T cells. After ivuxolimab, expanded clones were on average more numerous among CD8+ T cells than among CD4+ T cells. At doses of 0.1 to 3.0 mg/kg, clonal expansion of both CD4+ and CD8+ blood T cells was observed from baseline to week 6. Low levels of normalized T-cell clonal expansion were also seen in some patients who did not respond.

Patients with a history of autoimmune disease or receiving systemic immunosuppression were excluded from the trial. Peripheral blood for TCR sequencing was collected from all dose cohorts at baseline, on cycle 4 day 1, and on cycle 7 day 1. Samples were obtained from an open-label, multicenter, first-in-human phase I dose-escalation trial of ivuxolimab. Adults with locally advanced or metastatic head and neck squamous cell, hepatocellular, melanoma or renal cell carcinoma were enrolled in the trial. Before TCR sequencing, CD4+ and CD8+ T cells were separately sorted from peripheral blood. The chain uses TRBV18 and TRBJ2-7; 11 middle bases align to TRBD1. The source is an adult with an advanced solid tumor such as melanoma, head and neck, liver or kidney cancer. This sample comprised CD4+ or CD8+ T cells sorted from blood, obtained in a trial of the OX40 agonist ivuxolimab. The CDR3 protein: CASSPPKGTGGYEQYF. DNA sequence: TGTGCCAGCTCACCTCCCAAGGGGACAGGGGGCTACGAGCAGTACTTC.